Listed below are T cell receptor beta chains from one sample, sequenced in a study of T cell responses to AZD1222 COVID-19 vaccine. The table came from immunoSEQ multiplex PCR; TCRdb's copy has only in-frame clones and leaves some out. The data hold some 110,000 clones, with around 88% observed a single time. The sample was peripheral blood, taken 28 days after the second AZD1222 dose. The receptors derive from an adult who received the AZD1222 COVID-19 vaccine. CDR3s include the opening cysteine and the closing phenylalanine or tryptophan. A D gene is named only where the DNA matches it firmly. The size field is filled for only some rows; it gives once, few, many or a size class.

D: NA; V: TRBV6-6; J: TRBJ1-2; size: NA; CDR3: CASSYTGDYGYTF; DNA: TGTGCCAGCAGTTACACGGGGGACTATGGCTACACCTTC
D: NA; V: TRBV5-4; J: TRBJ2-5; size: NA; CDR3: CASSLAAGEETQYF; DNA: TGTGCCAGCAGCTTGGCGGCAGGAGAAGAGACCCAGTACTTC
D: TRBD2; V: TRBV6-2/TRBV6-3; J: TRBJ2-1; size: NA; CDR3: CASSYPTRLLTGLGLQQFF; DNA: TGTGCCAGCAGTTACCCCACCAGGTTACTCACTGGACTAGGTCTACAGCAGTTCTTC
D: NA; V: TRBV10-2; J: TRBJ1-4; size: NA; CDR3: CASSASTSGSSGEKLFF; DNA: TGCGCCAGCAGTGCCTCTACATCCGGGTCCTCTGGTGAAAAACTGTTTTTT
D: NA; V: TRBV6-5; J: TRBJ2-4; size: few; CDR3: CASSHPNEDIQYF; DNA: TGTGCCAGCAGTCACCCAAATGAGGACATTCAGTACTTC
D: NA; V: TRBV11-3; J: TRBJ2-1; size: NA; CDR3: CASSPGYNEQFF; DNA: TGTGCCAGCAGCCCCGGGTACAATGAGCAGTTCTTC
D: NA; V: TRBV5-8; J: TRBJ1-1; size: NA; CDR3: CASSLAEGPSEAFF; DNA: TGTGCCAGCAGCTTGGCCGAAGGGCCTTCTGAAGCTTTCTTT
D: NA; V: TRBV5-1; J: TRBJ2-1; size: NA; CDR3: CASSLEPGGPSAGPYGGNEQFF; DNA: TGCGCCAGCAGCTTGGAGCCAGGGGGCCCGTCAGCGGGACCCTACGGCGGCAATGAGCAGTTCTTC
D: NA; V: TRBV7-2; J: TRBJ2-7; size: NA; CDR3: CASNLRTTDTSEQYF; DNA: TGTGCCAGCAACCTCCGGACTACCGACACCTCCGAGCAGTACTTC
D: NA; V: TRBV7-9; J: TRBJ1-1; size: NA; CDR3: CASSSLPGGTEAFF; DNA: TGTGCCAGCAGCTCGCTACCGGGCGGCACTGAAGCTTTCTTT
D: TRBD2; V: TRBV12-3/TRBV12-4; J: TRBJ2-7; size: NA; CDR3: CASSPGEGEQYF; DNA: TGTGCCAGCAGCCCGGGGGAGGGCGAGCAGTACTTC
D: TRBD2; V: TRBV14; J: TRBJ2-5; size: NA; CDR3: CASSQATSGGAETQYF; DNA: TGTGCCAGCAGCCAAGCTACTAGCGGGGGGGCTGAGACCCAGTACTTC
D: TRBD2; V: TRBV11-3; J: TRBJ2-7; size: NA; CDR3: CASRGGTYEQYF; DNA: TGTGCCAGCAGGGGGGGGACCTACGAGCAGTACTTC
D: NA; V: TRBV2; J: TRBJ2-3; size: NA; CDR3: CASRVSGTDTQYF; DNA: TGTGCCAGCAGGGTTTCCGGCACAGATACGCAGTATTTT
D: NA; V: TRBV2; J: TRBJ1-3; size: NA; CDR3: CASKEWGNTIYF; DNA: TGTGCCAGCAAGGAGTGGGGAAACACCATATATTTT
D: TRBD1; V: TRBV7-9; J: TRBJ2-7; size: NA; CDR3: CASSLANHRGSSYEQYF; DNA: TGTGCCAGCAGCTTAGCGAACCACAGGGGAAGTTCCTACGAGCAGTACTTC
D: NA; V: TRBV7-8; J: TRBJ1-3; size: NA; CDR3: CASSLEVRDYGNTIYF; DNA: TGTGCCAGCAGCTTAGAGGTCAGGGACTATGGAAACACCATATATTTT
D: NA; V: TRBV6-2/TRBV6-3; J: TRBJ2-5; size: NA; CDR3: CASSYSKKETQYF; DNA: TGTGCCAGCAGTTACTCCAAGAAAGAGACCCAGTACTTC
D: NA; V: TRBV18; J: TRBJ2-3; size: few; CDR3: CASSPGMWSTDTQYF; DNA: TGTGCCAGCTCACCGGGGATGTGGAGCACAGATACGCAGTATTTT
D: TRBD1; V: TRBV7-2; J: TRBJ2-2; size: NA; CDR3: CASSSPGTGVLYTGELFF; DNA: TGTGCCAGCAGCTCGCCCGGGACAGGGGTTCTATACACCGGGGAGCTGTTTTTT
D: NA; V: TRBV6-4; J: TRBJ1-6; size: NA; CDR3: CASSSATGDINSPLHF; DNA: TGTGCCAGCAGTTCGGCCACGGGGGACATTAATTCACCCCTCCACTTT
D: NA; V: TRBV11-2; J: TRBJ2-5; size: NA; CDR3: CASSLAGTGYQETQYF; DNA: TGTGCCAGCAGCTTAGCGGGGACTGGCTACCAAGAGACCCAGTACTTC
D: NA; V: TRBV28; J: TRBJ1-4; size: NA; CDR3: CASSPGHLGKLFF; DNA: TGTGCCAGCAGTCCGGGACACCTTGGCAAACTGTTTTTT
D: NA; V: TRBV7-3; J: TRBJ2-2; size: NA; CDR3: CASSLPRGELFF; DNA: TGTGCCAGCAGCTTACCGCGGGGGGAGCTGTTTTTT
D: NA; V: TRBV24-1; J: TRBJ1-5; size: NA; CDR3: CATSDLLKGGNQPQHF; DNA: TGTGCCACCAGTGATTTACTCAAGGGGGGCAATCAGCCCCAGCATTTT
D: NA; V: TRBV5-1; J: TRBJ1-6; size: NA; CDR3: CASSSFDRRSPLHF; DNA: TGCGCCAGCAGCTCTTTCGACAGACGTTCACCCCTCCACTTT
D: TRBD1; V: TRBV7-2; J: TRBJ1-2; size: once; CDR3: CASSLESGQNYGYTF; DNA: TGTGCCAGCAGCTTGGAGTCGGGACAGAACTATGGCTACACCTTC
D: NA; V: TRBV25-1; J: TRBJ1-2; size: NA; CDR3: CASSAGQHGYTF; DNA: TGTGCCAGCAGTGCCGGACAGCATGGCTACACCTTC
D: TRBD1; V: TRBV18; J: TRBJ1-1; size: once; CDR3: CASSSRPGQGAREAFF; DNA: TGTGCCAGCTCGTCACGCCCGGGACAGGGGGCTCGGGAAGCTTTCTTT
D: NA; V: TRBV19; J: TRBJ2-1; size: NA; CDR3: CASSGTGTYNEQFF; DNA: TGTGCCAGTAGTGGGACGGGGACATACAATGAGCAGTTCTTC
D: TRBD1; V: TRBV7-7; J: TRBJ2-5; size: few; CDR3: CASSLGSYRGQETQYF; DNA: TGTGCTAGCAGCTTAGGGTCCTACAGGGGCCAAGAGACCCAGTACTTC
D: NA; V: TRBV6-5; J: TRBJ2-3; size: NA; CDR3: CASRAQSATDTQYF; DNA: TGTGCCAGCAGGGCCCAGTCGGCAACAGATACGCAGTATTTT
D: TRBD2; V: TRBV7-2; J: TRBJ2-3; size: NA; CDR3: CASTLEPSGGAFKNF; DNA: TGTGCCAGCACACTAGAGCCCAGCGGGGGGGCCTTTAAGAATTTT
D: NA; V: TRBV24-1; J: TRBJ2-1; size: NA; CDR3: CATSDLWGYNEQFF; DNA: TGTGCCACCAGTGATTTGTGGGGCTACAATGAGCAGTTCTTC
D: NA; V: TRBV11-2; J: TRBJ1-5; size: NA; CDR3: CASSVNPTQPQHF; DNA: TGTGCCAGCAGCGTGAACCCCACTCAGCCCCAGCATTTT
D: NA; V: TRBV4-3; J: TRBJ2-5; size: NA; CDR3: CASSQGGSVETQYF; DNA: TGCGCCAGCAGCCAAGGGGGTAGCGTGGAGACCCAGTACTTC
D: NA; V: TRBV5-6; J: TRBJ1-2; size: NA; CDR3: CASSLSGAADGYTF; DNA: TGTGCCAGCAGCTTGAGCGGGGCCGCGGATGGCTACACCTTC
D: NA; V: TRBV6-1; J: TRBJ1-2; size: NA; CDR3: CASSELGRRVYGYTF; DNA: TGTGCCAGCAGTGAACTGGGCAGGCGGGTCTATGGCTACACCTTC
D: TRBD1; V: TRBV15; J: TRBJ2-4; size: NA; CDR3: CATSSGQGVNIQYF; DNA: TGTGCCACCAGCAGTGGACAGGGAGTAAACATTCAGTACTTC
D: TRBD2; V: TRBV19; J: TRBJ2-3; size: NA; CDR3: CASRRAGSIDTQYF; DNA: TGTGCCAGTAGGAGAGCGGGGTCGATAGATACGCAGTATTTT
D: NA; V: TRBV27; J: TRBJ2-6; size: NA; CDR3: CASSPGGSGANVLTF; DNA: TGTGCCAGCAGTCCCGGGGGCTCTGGGGCCAACGTCCTGACTTTC
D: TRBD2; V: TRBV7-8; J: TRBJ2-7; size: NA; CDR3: CASSPLVAGFYEQYF; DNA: TGTGCCAGCAGCCCCCTGGTAGCGGGATTCTACGAGCAGTACTTC
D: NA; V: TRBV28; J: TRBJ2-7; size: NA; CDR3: CASNPVKGTYEQYF; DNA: TGTGCCAGCAATCCGGTGAAGGGAACCTACGAGCAGTACTTC
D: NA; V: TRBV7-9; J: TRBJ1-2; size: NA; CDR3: CASSLAGPYGYTF; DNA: TGTGCCAGCAGCTTGGCAGGCCCCTATGGCTACACCTTC
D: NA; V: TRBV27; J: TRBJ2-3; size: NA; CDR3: CASSLSLDTQYF; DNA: TGTGCCAGCAGTTTATCTCTAGATACGCAGTATTTT
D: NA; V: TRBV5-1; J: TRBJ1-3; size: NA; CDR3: CASSFQGTGNTIYF; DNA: TGCGCCAGCAGCTTCCAGGGGACGGGAAACACCATATATTTT
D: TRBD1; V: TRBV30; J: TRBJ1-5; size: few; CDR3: CAWSASGQGKGVGNQPQHF; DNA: TGTGCCTGGAGTGCCTCGGGACAGGGGAAGGGAGTCGGCAATCAGCCCCAGCATTTT
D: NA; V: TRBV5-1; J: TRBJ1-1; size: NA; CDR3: CASSLVAGNTEAFF; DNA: TGCGCCAGCAGCTTGGTAGCAGGAAACACTGAAGCTTTCTTT
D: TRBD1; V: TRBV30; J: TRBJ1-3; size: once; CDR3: CAWTRGLGGNTIYF; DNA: TGTGCCTGGACTAGGGGGCTAGGAGGAAACACCATATATTTT
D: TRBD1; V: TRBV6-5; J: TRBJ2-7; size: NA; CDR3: CASSYGQGVDEQYF; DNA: TGTGCCAGCAGTTACGGCCAGGGGGTGGACGAGCAGTACTTC
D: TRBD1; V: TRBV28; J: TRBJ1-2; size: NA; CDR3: CASSGGTGYGYTF; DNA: TGTGCCAGCAGTGGCGGGACAGGTTATGGCTACACCTTC
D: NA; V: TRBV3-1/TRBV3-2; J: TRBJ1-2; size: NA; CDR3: CASSQQGGGYGYTF; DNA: TGTGCCAGCAGCCAACAGGGAGGGGGCTATGGCTACACCTTC
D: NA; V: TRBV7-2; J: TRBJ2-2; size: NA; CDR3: CASSNRVTGELFF; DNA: TGTGCCAGCAGCAACAGGGTCACCGGGGAGCTGTTTTTT
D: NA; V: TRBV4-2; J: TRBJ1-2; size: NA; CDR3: CASSQDRGQGGYTF; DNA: TGTGCCAGCAGCCAAGATCGGGGTCAGGGTGGCTACACCTTC
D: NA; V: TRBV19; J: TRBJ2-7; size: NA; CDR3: CASSYRKTYEQYF; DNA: TGTGCCAGTAGTTACAGGAAGACCTACGAGCAGTACTTC
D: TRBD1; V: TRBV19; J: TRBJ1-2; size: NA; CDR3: CASRNRGEYYGYTF; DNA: TGTGCCAGTAGAAACAGGGGGGAGTACTATGGCTACACCTTC
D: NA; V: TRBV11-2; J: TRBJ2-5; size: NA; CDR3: CASSPGGNQETQYF; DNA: TGTGCCAGCAGTCCGGGGGGCAACCAAGAGACCCAGTACTTC
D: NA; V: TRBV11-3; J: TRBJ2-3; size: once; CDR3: CASSSSRAGDTQYF; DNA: TGTGCCAGCAGCTCTTCGCGGGCCGGAGATACGCAGTATTTT
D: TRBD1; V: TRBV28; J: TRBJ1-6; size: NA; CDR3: CASSPDRGQDSPLHF; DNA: TGTGCCAGCAGCCCTGACAGGGGTCAGGATTCACCCCTCCACTTT
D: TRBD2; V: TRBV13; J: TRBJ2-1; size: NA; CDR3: CASSLGLEIYNEQFF; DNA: TGTGCCAGCAGCCTCGGACTAGAGATCTACAATGAGCAGTTCTTC